One and the same sample provided the 8 T cell receptor beta chains below, sequenced in a study of T cell responses to AZD1222 COVID-19 vaccine. TCRdb keeps only in-frame clones here, not all; method: immunoSEQ multiplex PCR. Found here are fewer than 120,000 clones, roughly 92% of them singletons; the top ten hold roughly 2.5%. The sample here was peripheral blood, taken 28 days after the second AZD1222 dose. These receptors were collected from an adult who received the AZD1222 COVID-19 vaccine.

The rearrangement joins TRBV2 to TRBJ2-1; D is perhaps TRBD2 (5 bases). V was shortened by 6 bases and J by 9 bases, with 15 bases between the two germline ends. Per germline, CDR1 SNHLY and CDR2 FYNNEI. This CDR3 spans 13 amino acids. CDR3 nucleotides: TGTGCCAGCAGCCCGGACTGGTTCGGTGAGCAGTTCTTC. Amino acid sequence: CASSPDWFGEQFF. Complete variable domain (other parts from reference TRBV2 and TRBJ2-1): EPEVTQTPSHQVTQMGQEVILRCVPISNHLYFYWYRQILGQKVEFLVSFYNNEISEKSEIFDDQFSVERPDGSNFTLKIRSTKLEDSAMYFCASSPDWFGEQFFGPGTRLTVL.

The chain links TRBV7-2 to TRBJ1-6; D is possibly TRBD1 (5 bases). Trimming removed 2 bases at V and 7 bases at J, with 15 bases between. The germline V gene encodes CDR1 SGHTA and CDR2 FQGNSA. The CDR3 sequence is 16 residues long. Here the CDR3 reads CASSLSFGARNSPLHF. The DNA for the CDR3 is TGTGCCAGCAGCTTATCTTTCGGGGCGCGGAATTCACCCCTCCACTTT.

The chain uses TRBV4-3 and TRBJ1-5; the D is unclear. The germline V gene encodes CDR1 LGHNA and CDR2 YSLEER. V was clipped by 5 bases and J by 0 bases, with 8 bases between them. The CDR3 consists of 14 residues. The CDR3 here is CASSFDYSNQPQHF. CDR3 coding DNA: TGCGCCAGCAGCTTCGATTATAGCAATCAGCCCCAGCATTTT.

The rearrangement links TRBV6-5 to TRBJ1-1, with D unresolved. CDR1 MNHEY and CDR2 SVGAGI come from the germline V gene. The CDR3 spans 13 residues. V dropped 5 bases and J dropped 3 bases, with 10 bases sitting between them. The chain's CDR3 is CASSRVGDTEAFF. CDR3 bases: TGTGCCAGCAGTAGGGTTGGGGACACTGAAGCTTTCTTT.

This sequence joins TRBV5-4 and TRBJ1-4; possible D gene TRBD1, 6 bases. V dropped 10 bases and J dropped 5 bases, with 12 bases sitting between them. Germline loops: CDR1 SGHNT, CDR2 YYREEE (reference sequence). The CDR3 is made up of 12 amino acids. The CDR3 nucleotides are TGTGCCGGTGACAGGATAAATGAAAAACTGTTTTTT. The encoded protein is CAGDRINEKLFF.

Only one count was recorded for this clone. The chain recombines TRBV12-3 or TRBV12-4 with TRBJ1-5, with D unclear. With 2 bases removed from V and 5 bases from J, the gap between germline ends came to 7 bases. The CDR3 is 13 residues long. The CDR3 reads CASSLQRDQPQHF. In nucleotides, the CDR3 is TGTGCCAGCAGTTTACAGAGGGATCAGCCCCAGCATTTT.

The gene calls are TRBV19 and TRBJ2-3; D unclear. The CDR3 runs 12 residues. The germline V gene encodes CDR1 LNHDA and CDR2 SQIVND (reference sequence). V lost 6 bases, J lost 8 bases, and 12 bases lay in between. This CDR3 is CASSGPPGTQYF. The CDR3 DNA follows: TGTGCCAGTAGCGGGCCGCCCGGTACGCAGTATTTT.

The chain has TRBV3-1 (or the pseudogene TRBV3-2) and TRBJ2-2; perhaps TRBD1 as D (6 bases). The CDR3 totals 16 residues. Per germline, CDR1 LGHDT and CDR2 YNNKEL (reference sequence). The V end was cut by 4 bases, the J end by 6 bases, with 18 bases between. The CDR3 is CASSRQGRVDSGELFF. CDR3 DNA: TGTGCCAGCAGCCGGCAGGGGCGGGTAGATTCCGGGGAGCTGTTTTTT.